The clone carrying this TCR beta chain came up a few times. Its cognate antigen is unknown. The sample is drawn from a study of blood T cells in healthy people across ages. A second about 7 to 11 cycle PCR used barcoded and J-beta primers. TCRdb re-derived calls from the 5' RACE reads in MiXCR, one entry per CDR3 protein. The data show over a million distinct CDR3 sequences, 25% seen once. Regarding the study as a whole: It was not possible, with unsorted PBMCs, to conclusively compare naive and antigen-experienced cells.

The CDR3 length is 14 residues. Trimming took 5 bases from V and 1 from J, leaving 11 bases between them. The germline V gene has CDR1 SEHNR and CDR2 FQNEAQ (reference sequence). These data also featured in a second study, about T cells of mothers and their children. That source notes: Healthy Caucasian mothers, three in number, and their six children were the donors.

This rearrangement joins TRBV7-9 to TRBJ1-1; D is possibly TRBD1 (6 bases). This clonotype was obtained from a girl aged 2-10 years in good health. The sample comprised blood. The CDR3 DNA reads as TGTGCCAGCAGCGATGTGACAGGGAACACTGAAGCTTTCTTT. It specifies CASSDVTGNTEAFF.